This T cell receptor beta chain was recorded in a study of blood T cell repertoires in COVID-19. This clone came up once. Libraries were prepared by immunoSEQ multiplex PCR; TCRdb keeps only in-frame clonotypes and omits some of them. The sample holds about 220,000 clones; 84% are singletons and the top ten take 5.5% to 7.5%. Participants were aged roughly 18 to 89 years from more than 20 US areas. This receptor was obtained from a woman aged 40 to 50 who had recovered from COVID-19. Material for sequencing was PBMCs or T cells enriched from blood (not recorded which).

CDR3 coding DNA: TGCGCCAGCAGCGCGGCTCGGCTTCAACAAGAGACCCAGTACTTC. Protein sequence: CASSAARLQQETQYF. The V gene is TRBV5-1, the J gene TRBJ2-5; D is unclear. Germline loops: CDR1 SGHRS, CDR2 YFSETQ. V was pared by 4 bases and J by 2 bases, with 15 bases between. The CDR3 sequence is 15 residues long.